The rows below give T cell receptor beta chains drawn from one sample of a study of cytomegalovirus exposure and HLA in healthy donors. Assay used: immunoSEQ multiplex PCR; TCRdb lists only in-frame clones, some missing. Of some 110,000 clones in the sample, roughly 80% were seen once. Material: PBMCs. These receptors were obtained from a man in his sixties in good health and CMV-seronegative. The CDR3 runs from the conserved cysteine through the conserved F or W. A D gene is named only where the DNA matches it firmly. A clone size is listed for some rows: how often the clone was seen (once, few, many), or a class if it is expanded.

J: TRBJ1-1; D: -; size: -; V: TRBV18; DNA: TGTGCCAGCTCACCACTCTCTACAGAGAACACTGAAGCTTTCTTT; CDR3: CASSPLSTENTEAFF
J: TRBJ2-3; D: TRBD1; size: -; V: TRBV2; DNA: TGTGCCAGTTTACAGGGGACCCTTTCAGATACGCAGTATTTT; CDR3: CASLQGTLSDTQYF
J: TRBJ1-1; D: -; size: -; V: TRBV7-2; DNA: TGTGCCAGCAGCTTAGAACAGGGATCAGCTTTCTTT; CDR3: CASSLEQGSAFF
J: TRBJ2-3; D: -; size: -; V: TRBV29-1; DNA: TGCAGCGCCCCCCCCCGCGGCACAGATACGCAGTATTTT; CDR3: CSAPPRGTDTQYF
J: TRBJ2-5; D: TRBD1; size: -; V: TRBV4-3; DNA: TGCGCCAGCAGCCAACCGGGACAGCGGTCGGACCAGTACTTC; CDR3: CASSQPGQRSDQYF
J: TRBJ1-5; D: TRBD1; size: -; V: TRBV5-5; DNA: TGTGCCAGCAGCTTGGCACCGGGACAGGAGAATCAGCCCCAGCATTTT; CDR3: CASSLAPGQENQPQHF
J: TRBJ1-6; D: -; size: -; V: TRBV9; DNA: TGTGCCAGCAGCGTATCGATGGGGCGATCCTATAATTCACCCCTCCACTTT; CDR3: CASSVSMGRSYNSPLHF
J: TRBJ1-2; D: -; size: -; V: TRBV6-5; DNA: TGTGCCAGCAGTTACAGCCACTCGCGCTATGGCTACACCTTC; CDR3: CASSYSHSRYGYTF
J: TRBJ2-7; D: TRBD1; size: -; V: TRBV19; DNA: TGTGCCAGTAGTACGGGACAGGGAGAAGAGCAGTACTTC; CDR3: CASSTGQGEEQYF
J: TRBJ1-6; D: -; size: -; V: TRBV2; DNA: TGTGCCACGACCGGGTACTCCTATAATTCACCCCTCCACTTT; CDR3: CATTGYSYNSPLHF
J: TRBJ2-7; D: -; size: once; V: TRBV13; DNA: TGTGCCAGCAGCCTGGAGGGTTACTCCTACGAGCAGTACTTC; CDR3: CASSLEGYSYEQYF
J: TRBJ1-6; D: -; size: -; V: TRBV5-1; DNA: TGCGCCAGCAGCGGAGGGGAGGAGGAGTCACCCCTCCACTTT; CDR3: CASSGGEEESPLHF
J: TRBJ2-5; D: -; size: -; V: TRBV4-2; DNA: TGTGCCAGCAGCCAAGACCTCCAGGGCCAAGAGACCCAGTACTTC; CDR3: CASSQDLQGQETQYF
J: TRBJ2-2; D: TRBD1; size: few; V: TRBV6-4; DNA: TGTGCCAGCAGTGAGACAGGGTCCACCGGGGAGCTGTTTTTT; CDR3: CASSETGSTGELFF
J: TRBJ1-1; D: TRBD1; size: -; V: TRBV19; DNA: TGTGCCAGTAGTATATACCCCCCACAGGGGGCGCGGACTGAAGCTTTCTTT; CDR3: CASSIYPPQGARTEAFF
J: TRBJ1-5; D: -; size: -; V: TRBV5-1; DNA: TGCGCCAGCAGCTTGGGTTACTCCCAGCCCCAGCATTTT; CDR3: CASSLGYSQPQHF
J: TRBJ1-6; D: TRBD1; size: -; V: TRBV19; DNA: TGTGCCAGTAGTATGGATAGGACAGGTTCTTCACCCCTCCACTTT; CDR3: CASSMDRTGSSPLHF
J: TRBJ1-4; D: TRBD1; size: -; V: TRBV5-1; DNA: TGCGCCAGCAGCTGGGACAGGGCCAATAATGAAAAACTGTTTTTT; CDR3: CASSWDRANNEKLFF
J: TRBJ2-2; D: TRBD1; size: -; V: TRBV6-5; DNA: TGTGCCAGTCAGGATGACAGGGCGGGCACCGGGGAGCTGTTTTTT; CDR3: CASQDDRAGTGELFF
J: TRBJ2-1; D: TRBD1; size: -; V: TRBV7-9; DNA: TGTGCCAGCAGCTTCCGGGACAGCAACAATGAGCAGTTCTTC; CDR3: CASSFRDSNNEQFF
J: TRBJ2-2; D: TRBD1; size: -; V: TRBV7-7; DNA: TGTGCCAGCAGCTTGGACAGGGCAAATACCGGGGAGCTGTTTTTT; CDR3: CASSLDRANTGELFF
J: TRBJ2-2; D: TRBD1; size: once; V: TRBV13; DNA: TGTGCCAGCAGTGCCGGGGACAGGGACACCGGGGAGCTGTTTTTT; CDR3: CASSAGDRDTGELFF
J: TRBJ2-2; D: TRBD2; size: -; V: TRBV7-7; DNA: TGTGCCAGCAGCCCTAGCGGAGGAAGGGAGCTGTTTTTT; CDR3: CASSPSGGRELFF
J: TRBJ1-2; D: -; size: once; V: TRBV7-2; DNA: TGTGCCAGCAGTACTCTCGGACAGTATTCCTATGGCTACACCTTC; CDR3: CASSTLGQYSYGYTF
J: TRBJ1-5; D: TRBD1; size: few; V: TRBV19; DNA: TGTGCCAGTAACCAGGGGGCCCCAACACCCCTTTCGCCCCAGCATTTT; CDR3: CASNQGAPTPLSPQHF
J: TRBJ2-1; D: -; size: once; V: TRBV7-2; DNA: TGTGCCAGCAGCTTAGTACTAATAGAGCAGTTCTTC; CDR3: CASSLVLIEQFF
J: TRBJ2-6; D: -; size: -; V: TRBV2; DNA: TGTGCCAGCAGTGACGATTGGAGTGGGGCCAACGTCCTGACTTTC; CDR3: CASSDDWSGANVLTF
J: TRBJ1-3; D: -; size: few; V: TRBV5-1; DNA: TGCGCCAGCAGTCAGGGTACGGGTTCCGGAAACACCATATATTTT; CDR3: CASSQGTGSGNTIYF
J: TRBJ2-6; D: TRBD1; size: -; V: TRBV7-6; DNA: TGTGCCAGCAGCCCCCTCTTGGGACAGGGGGCTGGGGCCAACGTCCTGACTTTC; CDR3: CASSPLLGQGAGANVLTF
J: TRBJ1-5; D: TRBD1; size: -; V: TRBV6-5; DNA: TGTGCCAGCAGCTGGGACAGGGATGGCCAGCCCCAGCATTTT; CDR3: CASSWDRDGQPQHF
J: TRBJ2-2; D: -; size: -; V: TRBV7-8; DNA: TGTGCCAGCAGCTTAGGGGACATTAACACCGGGGAGCTGTTTTTT; CDR3: CASSLGDINTGELFF
J: TRBJ1-4; D: TRBD1; size: -; V: TRBV29-1; DNA: TGCAGCGTTCTGACAGGGATGATTGCAACTAATGAAAAACTGTTTTTT; CDR3: CSVLTGMIATNEKLFF
J: TRBJ2-7; D: TRBD1; size: -; V: TRBV11-2; DNA: TGTGCCAGCAGCTTAACCCGGGACAGGGTCTACGAGCAGTACTTC; CDR3: CASSLTRDRVYEQYF
J: TRBJ2-1; D: TRBD2; size: -; V: TRBV5-1; DNA: TGCGCCAGCAGCTTCGGGGGGGACAATGAGCAGTTCTTC; CDR3: CASSFGGDNEQFF
J: TRBJ2-1; D: TRBD1; size: -; V: TRBV28; DNA: TGTGCCAGCAGTTCCCCAACAGGGGGTTCCTACAATGAGCAGTTCTTC; CDR3: CASSSPTGGSYNEQFF
J: TRBJ1-5; D: TRBD1; size: -; V: TRBV7-2; DNA: TGTGCCAGCAGCCTCGGACAGGGAGGTCAGCCCCAGCATTTT; CDR3: CASSLGQGGQPQHF
J: TRBJ2-1; D: TRBD2; size: -; V: TRBV29-1; DNA: TGCAGCGCCTCGGGACTAGCGGGGGGGCCGTCCTACAATGAGCAGTTCTTC; CDR3: CSASGLAGGPSYNEQFF
J: TRBJ1-2; D: -; size: -; V: TRBV30; DNA: TGTGCCTGGGGGAGGGCAGGGGAACGGTATGGCTACACCTTC; CDR3: CAWGRAGERYGYTF
J: TRBJ1-2; D: TRBD1; size: -; V: TRBV6-4; DNA: TGTGCCAGCAGTAAGAACCCGGGACAGGGTGATGGCTACACCTTC; CDR3: CASSKNPGQGDGYTF
J: TRBJ2-5; D: -; size: -; V: TRBV12-5; DNA: TGTGCTAGTGTAGACGGGGGAGTGGAGGAGACCCAGTACTTC; CDR3: CASVDGGVEETQYF
J: TRBJ1-1; D: -; size: -; V: TRBV11-2; DNA: TGTGCCAGCAGCCCTCGCGGACAGTCTGAAGCTTTCTTT; CDR3: CASSPRGQSEAFF